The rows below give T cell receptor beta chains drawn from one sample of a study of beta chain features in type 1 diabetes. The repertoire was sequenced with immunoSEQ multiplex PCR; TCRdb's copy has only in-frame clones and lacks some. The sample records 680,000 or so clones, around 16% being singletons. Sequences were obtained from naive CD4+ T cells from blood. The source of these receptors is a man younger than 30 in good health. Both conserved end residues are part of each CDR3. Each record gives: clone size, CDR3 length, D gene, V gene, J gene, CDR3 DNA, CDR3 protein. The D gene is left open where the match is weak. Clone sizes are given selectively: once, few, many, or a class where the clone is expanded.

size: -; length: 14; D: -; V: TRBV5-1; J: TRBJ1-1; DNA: TGCGCCAGCAGCCGGGGACACCCGAACACTGAAGCTTTCTTT; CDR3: CASSRGHPNTEAFF
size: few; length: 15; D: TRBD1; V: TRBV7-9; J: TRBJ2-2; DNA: TGTGCCAGCAGTCTTACGACAGGGGTAAACCGGGAGCTGTTTTTT; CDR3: CASSLTTGVNRELFF
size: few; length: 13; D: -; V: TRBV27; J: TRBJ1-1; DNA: TGTGCCTTCAAGACTCAAAAGAACACTGAAGCTTTCTTT; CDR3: CAFKTQKNTEAFF
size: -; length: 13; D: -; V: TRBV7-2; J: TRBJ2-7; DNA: TGTGCCAGCCGCGCATCGAGCCTTTACGAGCAGTACTTC; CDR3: CASRASSLYEQYF
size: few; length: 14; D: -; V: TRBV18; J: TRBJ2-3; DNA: TGTGCCAGCTCACTTGAACCTTACACAGATACGCAGTATTTT; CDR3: CASSLEPYTDTQYF
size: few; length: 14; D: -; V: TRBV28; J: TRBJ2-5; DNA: TGTGCCAGCAGTCTCGCCCTGAGTCTGGAGACCCAGTACTTC; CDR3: CASSLALSLETQYF
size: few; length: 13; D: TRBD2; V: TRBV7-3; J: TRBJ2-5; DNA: TGTGCCAGCAGCCCAGCGGGGAAAGAGACCCAGTACTTC; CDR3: CASSPAGKETQYF
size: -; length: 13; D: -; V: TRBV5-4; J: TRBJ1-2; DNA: TGTGCCAGCAGCCAGTCAGGGGTCTATGGCTACACCTTC; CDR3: CASSQSGVYGYTF
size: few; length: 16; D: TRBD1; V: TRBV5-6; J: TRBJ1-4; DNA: TGTGCCAGCAGTTCCTCCCTCCGGGACAGGGGTGAAAAACTGTTTTTT; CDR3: CASSSSLRDRGEKLFF
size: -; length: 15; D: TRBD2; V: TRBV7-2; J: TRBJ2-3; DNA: TGTGCCAGCAGCTTCCGGGGGGTGGGCACAGATACGCAGTATTTT; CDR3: CASSFRGVGTDTQYF
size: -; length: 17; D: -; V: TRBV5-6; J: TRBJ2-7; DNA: TGTGCCAGCAGCTTGGACACGAGGGCTCACCATTCCTACGAGCAGTACTTC; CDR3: CASSLDTRAHHSYEQYF
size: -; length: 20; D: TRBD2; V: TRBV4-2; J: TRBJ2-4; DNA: TGTGCCAGCAGCCAAGGGACTAGCGGGGGGGCCAATGTAGGCAAAAACATTCAGTACTTC; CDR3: CASSQGTSGGANVGKNIQYF
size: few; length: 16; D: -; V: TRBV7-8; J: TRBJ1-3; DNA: TGTGCCAGCAGCCGGATGGGACCGTTCTCTGGAAACACCATATATTTT; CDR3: CASSRMGPFSGNTIYF
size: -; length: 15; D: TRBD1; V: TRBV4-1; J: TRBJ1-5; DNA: TGCGCCAGCAGCCAGGAGGGACAGAAAAATCAGCCCCAGCATTTT; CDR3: CASSQEGQKNQPQHF
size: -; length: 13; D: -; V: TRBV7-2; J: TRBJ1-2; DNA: TGTGCCAGTACGCCCCAGGGCTTCTATGGCTACACCTTC; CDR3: CASTPQGFYGYTF
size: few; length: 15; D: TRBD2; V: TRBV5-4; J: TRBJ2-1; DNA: TGTGCCAGCAGCCCGGGACTAGCCACCTACAATGAGCAGTTCTTC; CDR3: CASSPGLATYNEQFF
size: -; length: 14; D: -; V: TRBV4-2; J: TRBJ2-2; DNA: TGTGCCAGCAGCCACCCTGAAAGAACCGGGGAGCTGTTTTTT; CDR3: CASSHPERTGELFF
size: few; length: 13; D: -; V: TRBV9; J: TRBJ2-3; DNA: TGTGCCAGCAACAGAGATCTCACAGATACGCAGTATTTT; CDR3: CASNRDLTDTQYF
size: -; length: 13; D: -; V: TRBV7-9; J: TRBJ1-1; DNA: TGTGCCAGCAGCTTAGTCCAGGGCGGCGAGGCTTTCTTT; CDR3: CASSLVQGGEAFF
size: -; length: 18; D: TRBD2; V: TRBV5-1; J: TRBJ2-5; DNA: TGCGCCAGCAGCTTCGGATCGGGAGTAGCGGGGTACCAAGAGACCCAGTACTTC; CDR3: CASSFGSGVAGYQETQYF
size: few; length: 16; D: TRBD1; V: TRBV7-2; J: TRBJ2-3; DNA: TGTGCCAGCAGCTTCCGGGACAGGGGCCCAGTGGATACGCAGTATTTT; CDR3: CASSFRDRGPVDTQYF
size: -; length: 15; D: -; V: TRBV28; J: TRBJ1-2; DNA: TGTGCCAGCAGTTTCGCTTTCAAGGGTGGCTATGGCTACACCTTC; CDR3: CASSFAFKGGYGYTF
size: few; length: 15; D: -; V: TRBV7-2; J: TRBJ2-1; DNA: TGTGCCAGCAGCTTAGCCAGGGACACCTACAATGAGCAGTTCTTC; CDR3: CASSLARDTYNEQFF
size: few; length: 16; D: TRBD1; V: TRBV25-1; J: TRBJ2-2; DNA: TGTGCCAGCAGTGAATGGCAGACAGGGCGCACCGGGGAGCTGTTTTTT; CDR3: CASSEWQTGRTGELFF
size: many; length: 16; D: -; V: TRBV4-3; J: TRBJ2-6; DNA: TGCGCCAGCAGCCAAGACGCGTTGTTCGGGGCCAACGTCCTGACTTTC; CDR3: CASSQDALFGANVLTF
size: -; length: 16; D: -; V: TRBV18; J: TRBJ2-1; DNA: TGTGCCAGCTCACCATTCCGGGATCCCAAGGGACATGAGCAGTTCTTC; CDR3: CASSPFRDPKGHEQFF
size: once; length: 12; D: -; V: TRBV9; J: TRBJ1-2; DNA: TGTGCCAGCAGCGTAGTGCCCTATGGCTACACCTTC; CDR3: CASSVVPYGYTF
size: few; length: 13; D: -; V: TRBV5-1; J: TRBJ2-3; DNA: TGCGCCAGCAGCACGGGGGACACTTATACGCAGTATTTT; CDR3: CASSTGDTYTQYF
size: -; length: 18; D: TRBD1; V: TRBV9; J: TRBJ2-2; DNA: TGTGCCAGCAGCGCTAGACCGGGACAGGGGCCCTACACCGGGGAGCTGTTTTTT; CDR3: CASSARPGQGPYTGELFF